These 28 T cell receptor beta chains came from one sample sequenced in a study of cytomegalovirus exposure and HLA in healthy donors. PCR primers comprised 60 Vbeta and 13 Jbeta primers. Method: immunoSEQ multiplex PCR; TCRdb's copy keeps in-frame clones and lacks some. The sample shows about 120,000 clones, 70% to 75% of them seen only once. Material: PBMCs. The receptors come from a woman aged 18-29 years in good health and CMV-seronegative.

V and J are TRBV28 and TRBJ2-4; 10 bases are a match to TRBD1. After removal of 4 bases from V and 0 bases from J, the junction contained 6 bases not matched to a gene. CDR1 MDHEN and CDR2 SYDVKM come from the germline V gene. The CDR3 has 17 amino acids. CDR3 region: CASSSGTGVLAKNIQYF. CDR3 bases: TGTGCCAGCAGTTCGGGGACAGGGGTCTTAGCCAAAAACATTCAGTACTTC.

This chain links TRBV7-2 with TRBJ1-1; TRBD1 aligns across 7 bases. The V and J ends lost 5 bases and 5 bases, in that order; junction bases with no gene match: 8. The CDR3 loop spans 14 amino acids. Germline values: CDR1 SGHTA, CDR2 FQGNSA. Here the CDR3 reads CASSVNRGGTEAFF. The CDR3 nucleotides are TGTGCCAGCAGCGTCAACAGGGGAGGAACTGAAGCTTTCTTT. The complete variable domain, with remaining parts taken from reference TRBV7-2 and TRBJ1-1, reads GAGVSQSPSNKVTEKGKDVELRCDPISGHTALYWYRQSLGQGLEFLIYFQGNSAPDKSGLPSDRFSAERTGGSVSTLTIQRTQQEDSAVYLCASSVNRGGTEAFFGQGTRLTVV.

The rearrangement uses TRBV5-4 and TRBJ2-3; TRBD2 matches 7 bases. This CDR3 has 14 residues. Germline CDR1 and CDR2: SGHNT and YYREEE (reference sequence). V was pared by 4 bases and J by 4 bases, with 6 bases of the junction left unmatched. The CDR3 loop reads CASSGTNRPDTQYF. The CDR3 DNA is TGTGCCAGCAGCGGGACTAACCGCCCAGATACGCAGTATTTT.

This chain uses TRBV6-6 with TRBJ2-5, with D perhaps TRBD2 (5 bases). Looked up from germline, CDR1 is MNHNY and CDR2 is SVGAGI (reference sequence). V lost 5 bases and J lost 2, with 12 bases in between. The CDR3 length is 14 residues. In DNA form, the CDR3 reads TGTGCCAGCAGTAGGTATGGGGAGCAAGAGACCCAGTACTTC. It yields the protein CASSRYGEQETQYF.

The CDR3 sequence is CASSTGTVNSPLHF. As DNA, the CDR3 is TGTGCCAGCAGTACCGGGACAGTAAATTCACCCCTCCACTTT. The V gene is TRBV2, the J gene TRBJ1-6, with 7 bases lining up with TRBD1. Germline CDR1 reads SNHLY; CDR2 reads FYNNEI. The CDR3 spans 14 residues. J lost 7 bases, V lost 5 bases, and 5 bases had no gene match. The full variable domain, completed using reference TRBV2 and TRBJ1-6, is EPEVTQTPSHQVTQMGQEVILRCVPISNHLYFYWYRQILGQKVEFLVSFYNNEISEKSEIFDDQFSVERPDGSNFTLKIRSTKLEDSAMYFCASSTGTVNSPLHFGNGTRLTVT.

This clone came up once. The chain is built from TRBV2 and TRBJ1-6; TRBD1 matches at 8 bases. CDR1 is SNHLY, CDR2 FYNNEI, per germline. This CDR3 region has 20 residues. V shed 7 bases and J 0 bases; nucleotides not matched to a gene: 17. The CDR3 here is CASKVRTGTGRSSYNSPLHF. CDR3 bases: TGTGCCAGCAAGGTTCGGACAGGGACCGGGCGAAGCTCCTATAATTCACCCCTCCACTTT.

This chain connects TRBV30 to TRBJ1-2; D is ambiguous. The CDR3 covers 13 residues. Trimming took 3 bases from V and 1 from J, leaving 9 bases between them. Germline CDR1 reads GTSNPN; CDR2 reads SVGIG (reference sequence). The DNA of the CDR3 is TGTGCCTGGAGCCCGACACTTAACTATGGCTACACCTTC. As protein: CAWSPTLNYGYTF.

In this sample, this clone turned up a few times. V and J are TRBV6-6 and TRBJ1-1, with a weak D call TRBD1 (6 bases). Germline assignment: CDR1 MNHNY and CDR2 SVGAGI (reference sequence). The CDR3 is made up of 14 amino acids. Trimming left V 6 bases short and J 6 bases short, with 17 bases between. The CDR3 coding sequence is TGTGCCAGCAGCTCTTCCCAGGGGATATCTGAAGCTTTCTTT. Translating gives CASSSSQGISEAFF.

This clone was seen more than once but under ten times. The chain links TRBV7-3 to TRBJ1-2; TRBD1 agrees at 9 bases. The germline gives CDR1 SGHTA, CDR2 FQGTGA. This CDR3 comprises 14 residues. V lost 4 bases, J lost 6 bases, and 6 bases stayed unmatched. The CDR3 region has the DNA TGTGCCAGCAGCTCTGGGACAGGGTGGGATGGCTACACCTTC. Its protein product is CASSSGTGWDGYTF.

The V call is TRBV7-9, the J call TRBJ2-5, with 11 positions matching TRBD2. The CDR3 is 16 residues long. Losses at the gene ends were 5 bases for V and 7 bases for J; bases not matched to a gene: 12. Looked up from germline, CDR1 is SEHNR and CDR2 is FQNEAQ (reference sequence). Written as DNA, the CDR3 is TGTGCCAGCAGCCCGGGGCGGGGACTAGCGGAGGGGACCCAGTACTTC. Protein: CASSPGRGLAEGTQYF.

The chain has TRBV5-1 and TRBJ1-1; the D is unclear. This CDR3 comprises 16 residues. The V gene lost 3 bases and the J gene lost 0 bases, with 15 bases spanning the gap. The germline V gene has CDR1 SGHRS and CDR2 YFSETQ. This CDR3 reads CASSSGVGLMNTEAFF. In nucleotides, the CDR3 is TGCGCCAGCAGCTCCGGCGTGGGCCTCATGAACACTGAAGCTTTCTTT.

The CDR3 region is CASSQVRRQGAFDGYTF. The CDR3 DNA reads TGTGCCAGCAGCCAAGTCCGGAGGCAGGGGGCCTTCGATGGCTACACCTTC. The V call is TRBV4-2, the J call TRBJ1-2; the match to TRBD1 covers 8 bases. The CDR3 covers 17 residues. V trimming: 1 base; J trimming: 6 bases; junction bases outside the gene matches: 13. Germline V CDR1 and CDR2: LGHNA, YNFKEQ.

The chain links TRBV27 to TRBJ1-6; no definite D call. The CDR3 is 14 amino acids. Germline V lookup: CDR1 MNHEY, CDR2 SMNVEV (reference sequence). Trimming shortened V by 3 bases and J by 10 bases, and 13 bases separated the two germline ends. The CDR3 region has the DNA TGTGCCAGCAGTTTGGTCGGCAGACAATCACCCCTCCACTTT. It encodes CASSLVGRQSPLHF.

The V gene is TRBV28, the J gene TRBJ1-4; 9 bases are shared with TRBD1. CDR3 size: 14 residues. V shed 5 bases, J shed 8 bases, and the junction held 6 bases outside the gene matches. Germline CDR1 and CDR2: MDHEN and SYDVKM. CDR3 amino acids: CASSTGGAREKLFF. In DNA, the CDR3 is TGTGCCAGCAGTACAGGGGGCGCGAGGGAAAAACTGTTTTTT.

This sequence joins TRBV5-6 and TRBJ2-1, with 8 positions matching TRBD2. CDR3 length equals 17 residues. The V gene's germline CDR1 is SGHDT and CDR2 YYEEEE. Trimming at V came to 3 bases and at J to 8 bases, leaving 16 bases not matched to a gene. Written as DNA, the CDR3 is TGTGCCAGCAGCTCCCGGACTAGCAATCCCCCTAGGGATGAGCAGTTCTTC. This sequence encodes CASSSRTSNPPRDEQFF.

This sequence joins TRBV9 and TRBJ2-2; D call uncertain. The CDR3 extends over 12 amino acids. The V end was cut by 4 bases, the J end by 6 bases, with 7 bases between. The germline CDR1 and CDR2 sequences are SGDLS and YYNGEE. The CDR3 spells CASSSRPGELFF. The CDR3 DNA sequence: TGTGCCAGCAGCAGCAGGCCCGGGGAGCTGTTTTTT.

The J gene is TRBJ1-1, the V gene TRBV7-8; TRBD1 might be the D (6 bases). Germline V lookup: CDR1 SGHVS, CDR2 FQNEAQ. V lost 2 bases and J 0 bases, leaving 13 bases between the germline ends. This CDR3 has 16 amino acids. The CDR3 DNA reads TGTGCCAGCAGCTTACTCGGTGGACAGCTGAACACTGAAGCTTTCTTT. Its protein is CASSLLGGQLNTEAFF.

The V and J genes are TRBV11-2 and TRBJ2-3; 8 bases map to TRBD1. The CDR3 contains 15 residues. Germline loops: CDR1 SGHAT, CDR2 FQNNGV. Unmatched junction bases numbered 8, after V lost 5 bases and J lost 4 bases. The CDR3 nucleotides are TGTGCCAGCAGCCTTGGACAGGGCCGGGCAGATACGCAGTATTTT. It translates to CASSLGQGRADTQYF.

The chain carries TRBV9 and TRBJ1-5; D is undetermined. This CDR3 has 13 residues. V was shortened by 0 bases and J by 7 bases, with 8 bases between the two germline ends. In germline, CDR1 is SGDLS, CDR2 YYNGEE. CDR3 in DNA: TGTGCCAGCAGCGTAGATAGCGGCCAGCCCCAGCATTTT. This codes for CASSVDSGQPQHF.

The genes are TRBV6-1 and TRBJ1-3; the match to TRBD1 covers 9 bases. This CDR3 is 16 amino acids long. The V gene's germline CDR1 is MNHNS and CDR2 SASEGT. Trimming at V came to 0 bases and at J to 2 bases, leaving 2 bases not matched to a gene. The CDR3 sequence: CASSEAGQGAGNTIYF. The DNA of the CDR3 is TGTGCCAGCAGTGAAGCGGGACAGGGAGCTGGAAACACCATATATTTT.

The chain is built from TRBV2 and TRBJ1-1; the D gene is possibly TRBD1 (5 bases). CDR3 size: 13 residues. V lost 6 bases, J lost 4 bases, and 12 bases lay in between. From germline, CDR1 is SNHLY and CDR2 FYNNEI. CDR3 residues: CASSHRGGTEAFF. CDR3 nucleotides: TGTGCCAGCAGCCACCGGGGGGGCACTGAAGCTTTCTTT.

The genes are TRBV2 and TRBJ1-5; TRBD1 matches 7 bases. The V segment lost 6 bases and the J segment 2 bases; nucleotides outside the gene matches: 4. From germline, CDR1 is SNHLY and CDR2 FYNNEI. This CDR3 has 14 amino acids. Here the CDR3 reads CASRRDRGNQPQHF. The CDR3 nucleotides read TGTGCCAGCAGGCGAGACAGGGGCAATCAGCCCCAGCATTTT.

V usage is TRBV7-9 and J usage is TRBJ1-2, with TRBD1 matching over 7 bases. V trimming: 8 bases; J trimming: 2 bases; junction bases outside the gene matches: 5. Germline-derived CDR1 and CDR2 are SEHNR and FQNEAQ (reference sequence). The CDR3 spans 13 residues. CDR3 sequence reads: CASSGQINYGYTF. As DNA, the CDR3 is TGTGCCAGCTCGGGACAGATAAACTATGGCTACACCTTC.

The chain employs TRBV7-2 and TRBJ1-2; D is unresolved. V lost 3 bases and J 4 bases, leaving 12 bases between the germline ends. This CDR3 is 14 amino acids long. The germline gives CDR1 SGHTA, CDR2 FQGNSA. The CDR3 is CASSLSQTPYGYTF. CDR3 in DNA: TGTGCCAGCAGCTTGTCCCAGACTCCCTATGGCTACACCTTC. The complete variable domain, with remaining parts taken from reference TRBV7-2 and TRBJ1-2, reads GAGVSQSPSNKVTEKGKDVELRCDPISGHTALYWYRQSLGQGLEFLIYFQGNSAPDKSGLPSDRFSAERTGGSVSTLTIQRTQQEDSAVYLCASSLSQTPYGYTFGSGTRLTVV.

J is TRBJ1-2 and V is TRBV29-1; TRBD1 aligns across 7 bases. There are 13 residues in the CDR3. The J segment lost 4 bases and the V segment lost 4 bases, leaving 6 bases of the junction unmatched. The germline gives CDR1 SQVTM, CDR2 ANQGSEA. CDR3 sequence: CSVVIGGVYGYTF. CDR3 nucleotides: TGCAGCGTTGTGATAGGGGGCGTCTATGGCTACACCTTC. The full variable domain, rest sourced from reference TRBV29-1 and TRBJ1-2, is SAVISQKPSRDICQRGTSLTIQCQVDSQVTMMFWYRQQPGQSLTLIATANQGSEATYESGFVIDKFPISRPNLTFSTLTVSNMSPEDSSIYLCSVVIGGVYGYTFGSGTRLTVV.

The table lists this clone with a few counts. V is TRBV5-1 and J is TRBJ1-1; TRBD1 aligns across 9 bases. Unmatched junction bases numbered 13, after V lost 6 bases and J lost 7 bases. CDR3 size: 15 residues. Germline V lookup: CDR1 SGHRS, CDR2 YFSETQ. Here the CDR3 DNA reads TGCGCCAGCACCCAAAGTGGGACAGGGAGTGATGAAGCTTTCTTT. Protein: CASTQSGTGSDEAFF.

This clone was observed many times. The chain links TRBV6-5 to TRBJ1-2; D remains ambiguous. The V gene's germline CDR1 is MNHEY and CDR2 SVGAGI. V gave up 5 bases and J gave up 2 bases, with 9 bases separating them. The CDR3 has 13 residues. In DNA, the CDR3 is TGTGCCAGCAGTACGACTTACAACTATGGCTACACCTTC. This encodes CASSTTYNYGYTF.

This rearrangement joins TRBV9 to TRBJ2-7, with TRBD1 matching over 7 bases. CDR1 is SGDLS, CDR2 YYNGEE, per germline. The V and J ends lost 0 bases and 2 bases, in that order; junction bases with no gene match: 14. The CDR3 totals 18 residues. The CDR3 reads CASSVGTGGSGATYEQYF. CDR3 sequence (DNA): TGTGCCAGCAGCGTAGGGACAGGAGGTTCCGGGGCCACCTACGAGCAGTACTTC.